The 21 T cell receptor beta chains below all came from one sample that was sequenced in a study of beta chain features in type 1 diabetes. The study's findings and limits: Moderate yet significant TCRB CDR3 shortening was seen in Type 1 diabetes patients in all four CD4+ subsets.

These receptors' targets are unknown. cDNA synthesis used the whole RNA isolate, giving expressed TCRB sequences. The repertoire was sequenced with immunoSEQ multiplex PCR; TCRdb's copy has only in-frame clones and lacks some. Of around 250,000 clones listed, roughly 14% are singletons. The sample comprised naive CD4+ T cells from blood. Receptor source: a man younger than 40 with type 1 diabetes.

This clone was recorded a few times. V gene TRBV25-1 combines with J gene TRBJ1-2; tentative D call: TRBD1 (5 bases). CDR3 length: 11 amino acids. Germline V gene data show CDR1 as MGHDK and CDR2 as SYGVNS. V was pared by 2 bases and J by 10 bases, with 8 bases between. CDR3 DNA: TGTGCCAGCAGTGAACTAGGGGACTACACCTTC. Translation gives CASSELGDYTF.

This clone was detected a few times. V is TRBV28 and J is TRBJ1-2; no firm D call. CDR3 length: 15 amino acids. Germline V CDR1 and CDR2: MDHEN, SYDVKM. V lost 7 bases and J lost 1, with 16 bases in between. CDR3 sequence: CASTQGEGINYGYTF. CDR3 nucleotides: TGTGCCAGCACCCAAGGAGAGGGAATTAACTATGGCTACACCTTC.

The CDR3 reads CASSDGAFTWYF. Here the CDR3 DNA reads TGTGCCAGCAGTGATGGGGCCTTTACGTGGTACTTC. This rearrangement joins TRBV2 to TRBJ2-7; D possibly corresponds to TRBD1 (5 bases). The V and J ends lost 3 bases and 12 bases respectively, with 15 bases between them. Germline CDR1 reads SNHLY; CDR2 reads FYNNEI. The CDR3 is 12 amino acids.

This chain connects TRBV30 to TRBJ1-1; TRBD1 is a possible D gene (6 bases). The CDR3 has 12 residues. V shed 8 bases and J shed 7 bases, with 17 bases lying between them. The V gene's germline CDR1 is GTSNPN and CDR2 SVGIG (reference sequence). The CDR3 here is CAGMQGGGEAFF. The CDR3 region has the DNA TGTGCCGGTATGCAGGGAGGGGGTGAAGCTTTCTTT.

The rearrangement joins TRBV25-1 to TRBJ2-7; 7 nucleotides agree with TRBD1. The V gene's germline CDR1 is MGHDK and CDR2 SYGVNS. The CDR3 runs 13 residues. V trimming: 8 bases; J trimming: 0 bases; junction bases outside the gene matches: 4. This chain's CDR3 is CASQWTGSYEQYF. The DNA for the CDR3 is TGTGCCAGCCAATGGACAGGCTCCTACGAGCAGTACTTC.

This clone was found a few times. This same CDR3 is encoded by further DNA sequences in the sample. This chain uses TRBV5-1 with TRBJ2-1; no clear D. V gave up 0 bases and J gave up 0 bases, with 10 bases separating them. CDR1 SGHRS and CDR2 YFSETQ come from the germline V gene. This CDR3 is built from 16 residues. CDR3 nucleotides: TGCGCCAGCAGCTTGGGAGGCGGAAACTCCTACAATGAGCAGTTCTTC. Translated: CASSLGGGNSYNEQFF.

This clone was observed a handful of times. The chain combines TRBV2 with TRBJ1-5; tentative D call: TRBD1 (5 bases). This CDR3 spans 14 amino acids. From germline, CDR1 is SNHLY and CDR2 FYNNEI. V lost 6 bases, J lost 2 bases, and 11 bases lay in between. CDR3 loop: CASRGDRGNQPQHF. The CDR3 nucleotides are TGTGCCAGCAGAGGAGACAGAGGCAATCAGCCCCAGCATTTT. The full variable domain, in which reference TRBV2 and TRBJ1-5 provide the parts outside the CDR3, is EPEVTQTPSHQVTQMGQEVILRCVPISNHLYFYWYRQILGQKVEFLVSFYNNEISEKSEIFDDQFSVERPDGSNFTLKIRSTKLEDSAMYFCASRGDRGNQPQHFGDGTRLSIL.

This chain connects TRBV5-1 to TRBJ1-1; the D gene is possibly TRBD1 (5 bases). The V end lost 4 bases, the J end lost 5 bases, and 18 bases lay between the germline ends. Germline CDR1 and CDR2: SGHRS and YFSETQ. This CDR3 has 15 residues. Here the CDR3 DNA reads TGCGCCAGCAGCGTCACTGGCAGGGAAGGGACTGAAGCTTTCTTT. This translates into CASSVTGREGTEAFF.

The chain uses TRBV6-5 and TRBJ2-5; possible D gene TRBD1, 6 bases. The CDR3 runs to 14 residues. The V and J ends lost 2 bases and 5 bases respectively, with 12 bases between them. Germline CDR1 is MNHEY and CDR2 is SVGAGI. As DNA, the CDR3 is TGTGCCAGCAGTTACAGCCAGGGGCTGGAGACCCAGTACTTC. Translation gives CASSYSQGLETQYF.

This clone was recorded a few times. The CDR3, as DNA: TGTGCCAGTAGTTCCCCGGGACAGTTTAATGAGCAGTTCTTC. As protein: CASSSPGQFNEQFF. The chain joins TRBV19 to TRBJ2-1; 7 positions agree with TRBD1. The germline V gene has CDR1 LNHDA and CDR2 SQIVND (reference sequence). CDR3 length: 14 amino acids. V shed 5 bases and J 7 bases; nucleotides not matched to a gene: 8.

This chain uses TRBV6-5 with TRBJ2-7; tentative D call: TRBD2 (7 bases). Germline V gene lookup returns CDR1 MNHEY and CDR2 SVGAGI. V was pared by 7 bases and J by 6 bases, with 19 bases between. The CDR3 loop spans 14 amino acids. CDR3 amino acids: CASTSGGSGGEQYF. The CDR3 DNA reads TGTGCCAGCACATCGGGGGGCTCTGGGGGCGAGCAGTACTTC.

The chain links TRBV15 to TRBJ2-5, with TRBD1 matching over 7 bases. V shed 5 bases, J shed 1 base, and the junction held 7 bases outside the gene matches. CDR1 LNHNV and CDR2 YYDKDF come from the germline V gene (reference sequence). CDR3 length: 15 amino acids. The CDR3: CATSARDRFQETQYF. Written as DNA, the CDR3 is TGTGCCACCAGCGCCCGGGACAGATTCCAAGAGACCCAGTACTTC.

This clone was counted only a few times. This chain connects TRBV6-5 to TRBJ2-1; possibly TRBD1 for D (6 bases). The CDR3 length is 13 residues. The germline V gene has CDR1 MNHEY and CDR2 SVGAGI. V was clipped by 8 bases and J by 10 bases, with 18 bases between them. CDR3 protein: CASGRIDRKEQFF. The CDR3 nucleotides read TGTGCCAGCGGGAGAATCGACAGGAAAGAGCAGTTCTTC.

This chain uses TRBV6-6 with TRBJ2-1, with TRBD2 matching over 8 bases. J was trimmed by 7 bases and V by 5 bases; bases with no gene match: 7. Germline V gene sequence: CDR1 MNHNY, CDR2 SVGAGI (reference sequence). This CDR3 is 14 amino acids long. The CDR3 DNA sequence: TGTGCCAGCAGTCGTAGCGGGGCAGAAAATGAGCAGTTCTTC. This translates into CASSRSGAENEQFF.

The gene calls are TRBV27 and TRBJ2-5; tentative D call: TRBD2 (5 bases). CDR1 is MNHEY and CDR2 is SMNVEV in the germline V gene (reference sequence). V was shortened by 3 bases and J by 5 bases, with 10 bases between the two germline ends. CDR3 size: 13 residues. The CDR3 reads CASSFLAGETQYF. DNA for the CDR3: TGTGCCAGCAGTTTCCTAGCCGGGGAGACCCAGTACTTC.

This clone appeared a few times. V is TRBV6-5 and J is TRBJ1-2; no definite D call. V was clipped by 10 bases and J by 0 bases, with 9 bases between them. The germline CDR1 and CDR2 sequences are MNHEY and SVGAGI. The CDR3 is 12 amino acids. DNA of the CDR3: TGTGCCACCGGGGATCCTAACTATGGCTACACCTTC. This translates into CATGDPNYGYTF.

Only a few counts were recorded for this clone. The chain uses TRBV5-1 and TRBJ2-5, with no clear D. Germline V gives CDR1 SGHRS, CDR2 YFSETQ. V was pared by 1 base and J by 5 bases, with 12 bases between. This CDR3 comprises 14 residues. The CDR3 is CASSLQTYWETQYF. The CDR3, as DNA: TGCGCCAGCAGCTTGCAGACATATTGGGAGACCCAGTACTTC.

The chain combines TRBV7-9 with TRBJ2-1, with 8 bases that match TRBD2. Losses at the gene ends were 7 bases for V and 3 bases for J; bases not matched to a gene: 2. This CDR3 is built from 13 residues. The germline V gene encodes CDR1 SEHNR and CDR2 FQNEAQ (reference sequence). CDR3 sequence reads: CASTTSGYNEQFF. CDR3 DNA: TGTGCCAGCACTACTAGCGGCTACAATGAGCAGTTCTTC.

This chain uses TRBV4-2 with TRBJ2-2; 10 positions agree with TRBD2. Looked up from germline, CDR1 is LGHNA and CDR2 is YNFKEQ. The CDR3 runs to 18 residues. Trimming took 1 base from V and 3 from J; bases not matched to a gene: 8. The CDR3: CASSQVLAGPVDTGELFF. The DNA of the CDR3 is TGTGCCAGCAGCCAAGTACTAGCGGGGCCGGTGGACACCGGGGAGCTGTTTTTT.

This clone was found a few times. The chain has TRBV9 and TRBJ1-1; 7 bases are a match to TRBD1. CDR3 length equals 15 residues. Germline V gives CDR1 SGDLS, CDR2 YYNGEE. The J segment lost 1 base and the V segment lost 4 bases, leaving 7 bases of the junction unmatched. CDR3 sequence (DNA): TGTGCCAGCAGCCGGATCGGGACAGCGAACACTGAAGCTTTCTTT. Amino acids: CASSRIGTANTEAFF.

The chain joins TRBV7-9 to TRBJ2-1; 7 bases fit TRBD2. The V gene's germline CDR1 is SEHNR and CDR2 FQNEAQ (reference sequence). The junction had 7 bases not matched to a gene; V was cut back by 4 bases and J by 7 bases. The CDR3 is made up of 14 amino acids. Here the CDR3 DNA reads TGTGCCAGCAGCTCCCGCGGGAGTAATAATGAGCAGTTCTTC. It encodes CASSSRGSNNEQFF.